Below, one TCR beta chain is given with its context. No antigen is known for it. These data belong to a study of blood T cells in healthy people across ages. Regarding the study as a whole: Not knowing donor CMV status may have confounded expanded clonotype changes. Whereas aged donors had fewer naive CD4+ cells, long-lived donors had more of them and higher diversity.

Then a second PCR, running about 6 to 11 cycles, was carried out with a sample-barcoded 5' primer and a J-beta primer mix. MiXCR, run by TCRdb on the 5' RACE reads, gives a single entry per CDR3 protein. The sample carries under 2,000,000 distinct CDR3 sequences, around 48% recorded once. Deletions cut 5 bases from V and 2 bases from J, with 14 bases between. Germline V gene lookup returns CDR1 DFQATT and CDR2 SNEGSKA (reference sequence). The CDR3 runs to 14 residues. Sequencing was done on a sample of blood. The origin of this receptor is a woman aged 40-49 years in good health. The gene calls are TRBV20-1 and TRBJ2-3; no clear D gene. CDR3 in DNA: TGCAGTGCTTCTAATTCCTTATACACAGATACGCAGTATTTT. Its translation is CSASNSLYTDTQYF.